This T cell receptor (beta chain) was captured by sequencing in a study of T-cell reconstitution after alpha-beta-depleted transplantation in children. Points from the study as a whole: Newly produced T cells mostly accounted for T-cell counts and diversity one year post-transplant.

Comment on this clonotype: Its specificity is not known.

Unique molecular identifiers were incorporated into the prepared TCRbeta library. In TCRdb, the PCR reads were re-called with MiXCR into one record per CDR3 protein. The sample has about 980,000 distinct CDR3 sequences, roughly 31% seen once. The germline V gene has CDR1 MNHEY and CDR2 SVGAGI. CDR3 length: 17 amino acids. Germline trimming cut 2 bases from V and 9 bases from J; bases unmatched to any gene: 11. The chain combines TRBV6-5 with TRBJ1-6, with 9 bases matching TRBD1. The sequenced sample was PBMCs, mostly from graft donor cells, obtained 360 days after TCRalphabeta/CD19-depleted stem cell transplant. This receptor was taken from a boy in the first two years of life who had a stem cell transplant for SCID, so the T cells may come from the graft donor. In nucleotides, the CDR3 is TGTGCCAGCAGTTACGCTTTCTCCGGGACAGGGAGTTCACCCCTCCACTTT. This sequence encodes CASSYAFSGTGSSPLHF.